This T cell receptor beta chain was captured in a study of vaccination and CD4 T cells after COVID-19. Germline CDR1 and CDR2: SGDLS and YYNGEE. The CDR3 runs 15 residues. Trimming left V 0 bases short and J 7 bases short, with 16 bases between. This clonotype has a handful of counts. TCRdb fed the PCR reads into MiXCR, producing one record per CDR3 protein. The sample yields 35,000 to 45,000 distinct CDR3 sequences, about 34% seen once. Time point: late sampling 161 to 241 days after vaccination in a few convalescent patients. The origin of this receptor is a human donor who had recovered from COVID-19. This rearrangement joins TRBV9 to TRBJ1-2, with TRBD1 as a possible D gene (6 bases). The source material was CD4+ T cells from blood, sampled about 7 months after SARS-CoV-2 vaccination. The CDR3 DNA is TGTGCCAGCAGCGTAGACCACAGGGAGGGAGGTGGCTACACCTTC. Its protein product is CASSVDHREGGGYTF.